The sequence of this T cell receptor (beta chain) was determined in a study of T cells after yellow fever vaccination. Overall study findings and caveats: A large majority of primary-vaccination clones showed up again after the booster (about 97% CD4, around 90% CD8). Weaker in magnitude, the secondary response showed a faster peak on day 5 versus 15.

Ten or more counts support this clonotype. The antigen remains unidentified. A 5'RACE template-switching step, the method used to make TCR cDNA, added a universal primer site and UMIs. In TCRdb, the 5' RACE reads were re-called with MiXCR into one record per CDR3 protein. The sample carries about 69,000 distinct CDR3 sequences, approximately 5% recorded once. V dropped 6 bases and J dropped 6 bases, with 12 bases sitting between them. The CDR3 extends over 12 amino acids. Germline CDR1 is DFQATT and CDR2 is SNEGSKA (reference sequence). The receptor's source is a man between 18 and 29 years old who received the YFV17D yellow fever vaccine. The specimen comprised CD4+ T cells sorted from PBMCs, sampled roughly 15 days after the first yellow fever vaccination. The genes are TRBV20-1 and TRBJ1-5; maybe TRBD1 (5 bases). The DNA of the CDR3 is TGCAGTGCCGAGTCAGGGATTCAGCCCCAGCATTTT. The encoded protein is CSAESGIQPQHF.